This T cell receptor beta chain was identified during a study of blood T cell repertoires in COVID-19. For the study at large: Samples of COVID-19 (acute and convalescent) were obtained from the United States, Italy and Spain. T cells, B-cell-depleted T cells, or PBMCs provided the cDNA or gDNA that served as material.

V shed 5 bases and J shed 3 bases, with 14 bases lying between them. Germline loops: CDR1 SGHRS, CDR2 YFSETQ. The CDR3 runs 14 residues. Authors' data handling: How many nucleated cells were present was estimated from reference gene primer amplification. The repertoire was sequenced with immunoSEQ multiplex PCR; TCRdb's copy has only in-frame clones and lacks some. V and J calls and clone size are those listed in that table; D and trimming were worked out from the DNA. Among roughly 140,000 clones listed, about 85% were seen once. The TCR originated in a woman between 70 and 85 years old with acute or convalescent COVID-19. The sample comprised peripheral blood. This sequence joins TRBV5-1 and TRBJ2-5; no reliable D call. The chain's CDR3 is CASSPLLEKETQYF. The CDR3 coding sequence is TGCGCCAGCAGTCCCCTCTTGGAGAAAGAGACCCAGTACTTC.